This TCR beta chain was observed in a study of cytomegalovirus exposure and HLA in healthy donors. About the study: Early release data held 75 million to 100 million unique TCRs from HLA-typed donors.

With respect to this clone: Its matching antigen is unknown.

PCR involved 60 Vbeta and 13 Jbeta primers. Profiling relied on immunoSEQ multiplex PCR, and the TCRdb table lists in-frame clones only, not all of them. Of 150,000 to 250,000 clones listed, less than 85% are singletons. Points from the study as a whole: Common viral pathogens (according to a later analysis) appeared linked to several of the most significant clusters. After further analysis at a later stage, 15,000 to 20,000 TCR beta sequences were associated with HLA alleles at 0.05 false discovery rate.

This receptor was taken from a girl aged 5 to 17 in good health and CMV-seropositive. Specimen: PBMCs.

In DNA form, the CDR3 reads TGTGCCAGCAGCTTGGCGGGACAGGGGGCCACTGAAGCTTTCTTT. Residues: CASSLAGQGATEAFF. V gene TRBV7-6 combines with J gene TRBJ1-1, with TRBD1 identical over 12 bases. This CDR3 comprises 15 residues. Per germline, CDR1 SGHVS and CDR2 FNYEAQ. Unmatched junction bases numbered 3, after V lost 3 bases and J lost 4 bases.